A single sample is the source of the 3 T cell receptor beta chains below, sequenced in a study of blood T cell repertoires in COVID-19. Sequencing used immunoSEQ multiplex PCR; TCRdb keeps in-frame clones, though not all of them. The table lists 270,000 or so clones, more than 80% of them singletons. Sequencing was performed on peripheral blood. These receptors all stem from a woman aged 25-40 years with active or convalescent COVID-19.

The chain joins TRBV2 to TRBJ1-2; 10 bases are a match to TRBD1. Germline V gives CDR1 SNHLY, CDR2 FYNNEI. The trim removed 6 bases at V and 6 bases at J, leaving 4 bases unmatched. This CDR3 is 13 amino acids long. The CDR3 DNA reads TGTGCCAGCAGGGCCGGGACAGGGGATGGCTACACCTTC. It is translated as CASRAGTGDGYTF. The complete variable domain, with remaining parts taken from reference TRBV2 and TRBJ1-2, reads EPEVTQTPSHQVTQMGQEVILRCVPISNHLYFYWYRQILGQKVEFLVSFYNNEISEKSEIFDDQFSVERPDGSNFTLKIRSTKLEDSAMYFCASRAGTGDGYTFGSGTRLTVV.

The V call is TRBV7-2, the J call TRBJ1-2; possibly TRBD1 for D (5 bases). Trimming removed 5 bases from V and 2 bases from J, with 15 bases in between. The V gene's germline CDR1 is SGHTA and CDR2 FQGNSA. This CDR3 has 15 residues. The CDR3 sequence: CASSGAKAGNYGYTF. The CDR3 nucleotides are TGTGCCAGCAGCGGGGCCAAGGCAGGGAACTATGGCTACACCTTC. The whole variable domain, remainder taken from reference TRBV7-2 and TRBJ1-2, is GAGVSQSPSNKVTEKGKDVELRCDPISGHTALYWYRQSLGQGLEFLIYFQGNSAPDKSGLPSDRFSAERTGGSVSTLTIQRTQQEDSAVYLCASSGAKAGNYGYTFGSGTRLTVV.

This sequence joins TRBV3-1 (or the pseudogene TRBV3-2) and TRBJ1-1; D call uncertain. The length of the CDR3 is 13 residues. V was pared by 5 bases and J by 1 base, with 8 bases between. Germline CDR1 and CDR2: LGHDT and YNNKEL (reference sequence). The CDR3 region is CASSSTWNTEAFF. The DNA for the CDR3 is TGTGCCAGCAGCTCTACGTGGAACACTGAAGCTTTCTTT.